The T cell receptor (beta chain) under discussion was sequenced for a study of CD8 T cells in ankylosing spondylitis. V dropped 6 bases and J dropped 0 bases, with 14 bases sitting between them. CDR3 length equals 15 residues. In germline, CDR1 is LNHDA, CDR2 SQIVND (reference sequence). Quantitative 5'-RACE with molecular barcodes was used to make the TCR beta libraries. A single record per CDR3 protein comes from TCRdb applying MiXCR to the 5' RACE reads. Of around 210,000 distinct CDR3 sequences listed, around 8% are singletons. This clonotype was counted at least ten times. The target antigen is unknown. Whole-study findings and limits: Reactive arthritis synovial fluid and blood previously showed some of these motif variants. According to the report, clones linked to the disease were significantly enriched in matched synovial fluid samples taken from ankylosing spondylitis patients.

This clonotype was sampled from a female donor with ankylosing spondylitis or in good health (not recorded which). Input material: blood, either unsorted or a sorted T cell fraction (not recorded which). This chain uses TRBV19 with TRBJ1-2; D gene unclear. The chain's CDR3 is CASSGSLASNYGYTF. CDR3 nucleotides: TGTGCCAGTAGCGGGTCCTTAGCATCTAACTATGGCTACACCTTC.